This TCR beta chain was captured by sequencing in a study of CD8+ T cells in alopecia areata. The study's findings and limits: Mice showed TCR sharing more clearly than patients did, possibly owing to HLA. Scalp samples also yield sequences from resident alphabeta T cells of normal skin. Affected scalp, especially in alopecia totalis/universalis, had a higher clonality than normal scalp did.

V lost 4 bases, J lost 4 bases, and 13 bases stayed unmatched. The CDR3 spans 17 residues. CDR1 SGHNT and CDR2 YYREEE come from the germline V gene (reference sequence). Isolated RNA was reverse transcribed into cDNA used as the sequencing template. Assay used: immunoSEQ multiplex PCR; TCRdb lists only in-frame clones, some missing. The repertoire holds 90,000 to 150,000 clones, around 61% seen once, with roughly 2.8% in the top ten. With respect to this clone: Its target is not known.

V and J are TRBV5-4 and TRBJ1-1, with TRBD1 matching 10 bases. This TCR derives from a human donor in good health. Source material: CD4+ T cells sorted from blood. CDR3 amino acids: CASSPPGTGAPSTEAFF. The CDR3 region has the DNA TGTGCCAGCAGCCCCCCCGGGACAGGGGCCCCATCCACTGAAGCTTTCTTT.